This T cell receptor (beta chain) was identified during a study of blood T cell repertoires in COVID-19. Study overall: Acute and convalescent COVID-19 specimens originated in the United States, Italy and Spain.

Per the study methods: It was from reference gene primer amplification that nucleated cell counts were estimated. Clones were read by immunoSEQ multiplex PCR, and TCRdb kept only the in-frame ones, dropping some. That table supplies the V and J calls and clone size; D and trimming were determined from the DNA. Of about 220,000 clones in the sample, around 89% are singletons; the top ten hold roughly 3.7%. The V segment lost 8 bases and the J segment 7 bases; nucleotides outside the gene matches: 9. Germline lookup yields CDR1 LGHDT and CDR2 YNNKEL (reference sequence). This CDR3 contains 15 residues.

This receptor was identified in a woman aged 18-29 years in a cohort exposed to, infected with or recovered from COVID-19 (not recorded which). Specimen: PBMCs or T cells enriched from blood (not recorded which). The rearrangement joins TRBV3-1 (or the pseudogene TRBV3-2) to TRBJ2-1, with 12 bases fitting TRBD2. The CDR3 protein is CASAPTSGRRNEQFF. CDR3 in DNA: TGTGCCAGCGCGCCTACTAGCGGGAGGAGGAATGAGCAGTTCTTC.